The 8 T cell receptor beta chains given below trace back to one sample, sequenced in a study of cytomegalovirus exposure and HLA in healthy donors. In the PCR, 60 Vbeta and 13 Jbeta primers were used. Some clones are missing from TCRdb's copy, which holds only in-frame ones; the method was immunoSEQ multiplex PCR. The sample consists of some 130,000 clones, roughly 84% of them appearing once. The sequenced sample was PBMCs. The receptors derive from a man aged 50 to 59 in good health and CMV-seronegative.

The V and J genes are TRBV7-9 and TRBJ2-7; 8 bases map to TRBD1. The V segment lost 1 base and the J segment 3 bases; nucleotides outside the gene matches: 5. CDR1 is SEHNR and CDR2 is FQNEAQ in the germline V gene (reference sequence). The CDR3 covers 15 residues. CDR3 region: CASSLGDRGLYEQYF. CDR3 DNA sequence: TGTGCCAGCAGCTTAGGCGACAGGGGACTCTACGAGCAGTACTTC.

This chain joins TRBV19 and TRBJ2-7, with no clear D. Trimming took 5 bases from V and 2 from J, leaving 4 bases between them. This CDR3 comprises 11 residues. Germline lookup yields CDR1 LNHDA and CDR2 SQIVND (reference sequence). DNA of the CDR3: TGTGCCAGTAGTCATGCCTACGAGCAGTACTTC. This codes for CASSHAYEQYF. The entire variable domain, with the rest obtained from reference TRBV19 and TRBJ2-7, is as follows: DGGITQSPKYLFRKEGQNVTLSCEQNLNHDAMYWYRQDPGQGLRLIYYSQIVNDFQKGDIAEGYSVSREKKESFPLTVTSAQKNPTAFYLCASSHAYEQYFGPGTRLTVT.

The V and J genes are TRBV11-3 and TRBJ2-7; D remains unclear. This CDR3 contains 13 residues. Looked up from germline, CDR1 is SGHNT and CDR2 is YENEEA. V was clipped by 3 bases and J by 3 bases, with 9 bases between them. The chain's CDR3 is CASSFGSDYEQYF. CDR3 nucleotide sequence: TGTGCCAGCAGCTTTGGCAGTGACTACGAGCAGTACTTC.

As DNA, the CDR3 is TGCGCCAGCAGCCAAGTTCCAGTCAACTATGGCTACACCTTC. Amino acids: CASSQVPVNYGYTF. The chain uses TRBV4-1 and TRBJ1-2; D gene unclear. The CDR3 extends over 14 amino acids. Germline lookup yields CDR1 MGHRA and CDR2 YSYEKL. The germline V and J ends were trimmed by 1 base and 2 bases, with 8 bases remaining between them.

The chain couples TRBV4-1 to TRBJ1-2; a weak D match, TRBD1 (5 bases). The CDR3 is made up of 15 amino acids. Trimming stripped 0 bases from V and 8 bases from J, with 16 bases between. CDR1 is MGHRA and CDR2 is YSYEKL in the germline V gene. CDR3 coding DNA: TGCGCCAGCAGCCAAGATCAGGCCAGGGTAAAGGGCTACACCTTC. This translates into CASSQDQARVKGYTF.

V is TRBV10-3 and J is TRBJ1-3; maybe TRBD1 (6 bases). The CDR3 spans 13 residues. V was shortened by 6 bases and J by 0 bases, with 6 bases between the two germline ends. In germline, CDR1 is ENHRY, CDR2 SYGVKD. The CDR3 is CAIRDSSGNTIYF. In DNA, the CDR3 is TGTGCCATCAGGGACAGCTCTGGAAACACCATATATTTT.

The CDR3 DNA sequence: TGTGCCAGCGGGGGGAGCTCCTACGAGCAGTACTTC. Translation: CASGGSSYEQYF. This chain links TRBV6-1 with TRBJ2-7, with D perhaps matching TRBD2 (6 bases). Germline V gene lookup returns CDR1 MNHNS and CDR2 SASEGT. Trimming took off 8 bases at V and 0 bases at J, with 8 bases between the two ends. The CDR3 spans 12 residues.

This clone has only one observation. This chain connects TRBV5-5 to TRBJ1-6; no clear D gene. Looked up from germline, CDR1 is SGHKS and CDR2 is YYEKEE (reference sequence). The germline V and J ends were trimmed by 1 base and 4 bases, with 9 bases remaining between them. The CDR3 is 15 amino acids. The CDR3 DNA follows: TGTGCCAGCAGCTTGTCAAATACTTATAATTCACCCCTCCACTTT. This gives the protein CASSLSNTYNSPLHF.